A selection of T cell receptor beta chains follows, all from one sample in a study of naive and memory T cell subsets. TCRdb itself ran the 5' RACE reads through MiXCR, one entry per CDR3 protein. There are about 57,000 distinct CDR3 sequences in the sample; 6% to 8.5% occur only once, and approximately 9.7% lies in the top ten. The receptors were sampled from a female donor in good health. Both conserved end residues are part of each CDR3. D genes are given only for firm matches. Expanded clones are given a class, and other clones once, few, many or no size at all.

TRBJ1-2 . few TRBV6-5 CASSPRQDNYGYTF TGTGCCAGCAGTCCCCGACAGGACAACTATGGCTACACCTTC
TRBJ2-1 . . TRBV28 CASSPTLGVGSSYNEQFF TGTGCCAGCAGTCCAACCCTTGGCGTGGGTAGCTCCTACAATGAGCAGTTCTTC
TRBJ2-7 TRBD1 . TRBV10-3 CAILTGGYEQYF TGTGCCATCCTAACAGGGGGCTACGAGCAGTACTTC
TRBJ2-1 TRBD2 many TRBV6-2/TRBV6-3 CASSYGRGGRNEQFF TGTGCCAGCAGTTACGGGCGGGGGGGCCGGAATGAGCAGTTCTTC
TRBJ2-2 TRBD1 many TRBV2 CASSIGQGLGGELFF TGTGCCAGCAGTATCGGACAGGGCTTAGGCGGGGAGCTGTTTTTT
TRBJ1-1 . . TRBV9 CASSVGKGTRTEAFF TGTGCCAGCAGCGTAGGCAAGGGGACAAGAACTGAAGCTTTCTTT
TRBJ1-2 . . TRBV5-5 CASSLFHGYTF TGTGCCAGCAGCTTGTTCCATGGCTACACCTTC
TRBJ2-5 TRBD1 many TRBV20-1 CSARRTGGLETQYF TGCAGTGCTAGGCGGACAGGGGGCTTAGAGACCCAGTACTTC
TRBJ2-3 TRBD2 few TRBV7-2 CASSLGTSGPQSQYF TGTGCCAGCAGCCTGGGGACTAGCGGGCCCCAATCGCAGTATTTT
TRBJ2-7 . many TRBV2 CASSVQGIYYEQYF TGTGCCAGCAGTGTACAGGGAATATATTACGAGCAGTACTTC
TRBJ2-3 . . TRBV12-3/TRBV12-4 CASSLGISTDTQYF TGTGCCAGCAGTTTGGGGATTTCCACAGATACGCAGTATTTT
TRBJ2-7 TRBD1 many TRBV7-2 CASSLAQGATREQYF TGTGCCAGCAGCTTAGCCCAGGGGGCAACTCGAGAGCAGTACTTC
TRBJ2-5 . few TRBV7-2 CASSLVVGGRETQYF TGTGCCAGCAGCTTAGTTGTCGGGGGGCGGGAGACCCAGTACTTC
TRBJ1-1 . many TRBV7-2 CASSLRLTEAFF TGTGCCAGCAGCTTACGGCTCACTGAAGCTTTCTTT
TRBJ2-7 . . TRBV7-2 CASSLPFFYEQYF TGTGCCAGCAGCTTACCGTTTTTCTACGAGCAGTACTTC
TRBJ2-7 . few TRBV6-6 CASSYSRDTNEQYF TGTGCCAGCAGTTACTCCCGGGACACCAACGAGCAGTACTTC
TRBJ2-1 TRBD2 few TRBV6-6 CASSPLAGGRNTHNEQFF TGTGCCAGCAGTCCTCTAGCGGGGGGCCGCAATACACACAATGAGCAGTTCTTC
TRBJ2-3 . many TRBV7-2 CASSSPPGRRENTQYF TGTGCCAGCAGCTCCCCTCCGGGACGGAGGGAGAATACGCAGTATTTT
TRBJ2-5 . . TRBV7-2 CASSLRTRGGRQETQYF TGTGCCAGCAGCCTACGGACTCGGGGCGGAAGACAAGAGACCCAGTACTTC
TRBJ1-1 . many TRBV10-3 CAISGTVARLNTEAFF TGTGCCATCAGTGGAACAGTCGCACGACTGAACACTGAAGCTTTCTTT
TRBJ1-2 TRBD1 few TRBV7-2 CASSLRGQGAYGYTF TGTGCCAGCAGCTTAAGAGGACAGGGGGCCTATGGCTACACCTTC
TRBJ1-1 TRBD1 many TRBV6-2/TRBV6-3 CASRIGGLTEAFF TGTGCCAGCAGAATAGGGGGCCTCACTGAAGCTTTCTTT
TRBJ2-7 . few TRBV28 CASSSGTPREYF TGTGCCAGCAGTTCAGGGACACCAAGGGAGTACTTC
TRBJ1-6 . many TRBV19 CASAGQYDYSPLHF TGTGCCAGCGCCGGACAGTACGATTATTCACCCCTCCACTTT
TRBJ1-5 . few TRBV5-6 CASSPKGWNQPQHF TGTGCCAGCAGCCCAAAGGGTTGGAATCAGCCCCAGCATTTT
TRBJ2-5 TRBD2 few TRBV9 CASSVAVAGLETQYF TGTGCCAGCAGCGTAGCCGTAGCGGGATTAGAGACCCAGTACTTC
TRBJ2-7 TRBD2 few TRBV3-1 CASSLAGERYEQYF TGTGCCAGCAGTCTAGCGGGGGAACGCTACGAGCAGTACTTC
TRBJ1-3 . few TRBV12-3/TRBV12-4 CASGGFYGGRSGNTIYF TGTGCCAGCGGGGGGTTCTACGGGGGTCGTTCTGGAAACACCATATATTTT
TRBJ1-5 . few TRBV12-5 CASAGHSNQPQHF TGTGCTAGCGCAGGGCATAGCAATCAGCCCCAGCATTTT
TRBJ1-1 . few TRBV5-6 CASSPTTGYTEAFF TGTGCCAGCAGCCCGACCACAGGGTACACTGAAGCTTTCTTT
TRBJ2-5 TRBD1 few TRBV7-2 CASSSATGTGLKAQYF TGTGCCAGCAGCAGCGCTACGGGGACAGGGTTAAAGGCCCAGTACTTC